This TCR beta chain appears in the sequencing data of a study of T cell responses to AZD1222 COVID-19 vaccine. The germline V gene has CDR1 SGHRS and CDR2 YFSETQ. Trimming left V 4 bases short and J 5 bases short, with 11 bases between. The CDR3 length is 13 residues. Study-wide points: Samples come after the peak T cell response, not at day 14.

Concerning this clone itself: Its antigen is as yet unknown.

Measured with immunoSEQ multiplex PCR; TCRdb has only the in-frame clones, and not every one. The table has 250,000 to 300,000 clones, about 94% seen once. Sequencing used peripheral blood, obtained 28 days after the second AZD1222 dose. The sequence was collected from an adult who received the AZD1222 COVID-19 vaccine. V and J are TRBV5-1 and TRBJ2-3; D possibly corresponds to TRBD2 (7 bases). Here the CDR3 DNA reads TGCGCCAGCAGCCCCGGGGGGCAAGATACGCAGTATTTT. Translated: CASSPGGQDTQYF.